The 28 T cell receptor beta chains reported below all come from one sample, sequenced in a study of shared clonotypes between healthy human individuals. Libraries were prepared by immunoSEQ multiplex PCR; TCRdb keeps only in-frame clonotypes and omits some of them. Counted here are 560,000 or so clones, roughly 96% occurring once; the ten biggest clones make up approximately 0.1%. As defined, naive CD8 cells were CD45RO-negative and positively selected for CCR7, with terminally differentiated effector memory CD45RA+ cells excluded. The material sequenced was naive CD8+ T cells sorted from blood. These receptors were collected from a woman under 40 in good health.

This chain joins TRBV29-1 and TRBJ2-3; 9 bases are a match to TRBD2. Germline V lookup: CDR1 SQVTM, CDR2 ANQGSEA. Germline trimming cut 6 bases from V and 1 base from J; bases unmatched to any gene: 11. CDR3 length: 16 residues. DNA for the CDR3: TGCAGCGTCTCCGGGACTAGCAACCTTGGCACAGATACGCAGTATTTT. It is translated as CSVSGTSNLGTDTQYF.

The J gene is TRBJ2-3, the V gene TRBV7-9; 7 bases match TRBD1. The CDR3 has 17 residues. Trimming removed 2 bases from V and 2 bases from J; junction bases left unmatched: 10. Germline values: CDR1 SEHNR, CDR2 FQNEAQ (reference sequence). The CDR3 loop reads CASSLFLQGRNTDTQYF. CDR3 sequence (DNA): TGTGCCAGCAGCTTATTTCTACAGGGGCGAAACACAGATACGCAGTATTTT.

The CDR3 protein is CASSTNRDTEAFF. The CDR3 DNA follows: TGTGCCAGCAGCACAAACAGGGACACTGAAGCTTTCTTT. The chain carries TRBV7-9 and TRBJ1-1; D might be TRBD1 (6 bases). The CDR3 has 13 amino acids. Trimming pared 5 bases from V and 3 bases from J, leaving 10 bases between. Looked up from germline, CDR1 is SEHNR and CDR2 is FQNEAQ (reference sequence).

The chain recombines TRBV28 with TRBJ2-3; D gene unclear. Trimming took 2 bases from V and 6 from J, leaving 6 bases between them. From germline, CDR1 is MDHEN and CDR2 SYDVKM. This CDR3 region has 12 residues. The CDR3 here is CASSLLMDTQYF. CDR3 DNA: TGTGCCAGCAGTTTACTGATGGATACGCAGTATTTT.

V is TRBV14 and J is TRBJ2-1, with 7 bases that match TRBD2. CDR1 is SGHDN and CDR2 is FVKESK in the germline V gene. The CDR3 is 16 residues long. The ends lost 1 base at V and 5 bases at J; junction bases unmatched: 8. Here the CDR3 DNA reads TGTGCCAGCAGCCAAGTTTTCGTGGGGGGGAACAATGAGCAGTTCTTC. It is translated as CASSQVFVGGNNEQFF.

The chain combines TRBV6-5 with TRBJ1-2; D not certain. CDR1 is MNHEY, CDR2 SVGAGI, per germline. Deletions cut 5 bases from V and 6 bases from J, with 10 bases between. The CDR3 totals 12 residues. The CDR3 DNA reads TGTGCCAGCAGTGAGGGTATCGATGGCTACACCTTC. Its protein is CASSEGIDGYTF.

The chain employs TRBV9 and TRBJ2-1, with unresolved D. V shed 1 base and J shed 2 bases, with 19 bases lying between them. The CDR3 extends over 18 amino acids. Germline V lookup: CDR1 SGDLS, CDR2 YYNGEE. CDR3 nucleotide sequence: TGTGCCAGCAGCGTAACCCCCTCCCACGGCAGTACCTACAATGAGCAGTTCTTC. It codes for CASSVTPSHGSTYNEQFF.

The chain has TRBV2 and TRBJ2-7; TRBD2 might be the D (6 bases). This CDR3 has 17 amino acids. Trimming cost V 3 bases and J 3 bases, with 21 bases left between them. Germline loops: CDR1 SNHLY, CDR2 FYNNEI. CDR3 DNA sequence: TGTGCCAGCAGTGACGGGGCGGAGGGGTATACTTTCTACGAGCAGTACTTC. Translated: CASSDGAEGYTFYEQYF.

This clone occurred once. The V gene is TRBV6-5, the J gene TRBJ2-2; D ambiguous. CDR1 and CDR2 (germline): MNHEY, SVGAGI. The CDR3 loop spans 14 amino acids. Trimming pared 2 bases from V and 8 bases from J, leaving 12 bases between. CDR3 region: CASSYLSYPGELFF. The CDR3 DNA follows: TGTGCCAGCAGTTACCTATCCTACCCAGGGGAGCTGTTTTTT.

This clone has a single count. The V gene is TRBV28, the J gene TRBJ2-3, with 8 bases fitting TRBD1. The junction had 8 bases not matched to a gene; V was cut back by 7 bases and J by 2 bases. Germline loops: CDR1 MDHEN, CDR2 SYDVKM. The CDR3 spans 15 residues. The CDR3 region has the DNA TGTGCCAGCACCATTACAGGGGGGTTCACAGATACGCAGTATTTT. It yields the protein CASTITGGFTDTQYF.

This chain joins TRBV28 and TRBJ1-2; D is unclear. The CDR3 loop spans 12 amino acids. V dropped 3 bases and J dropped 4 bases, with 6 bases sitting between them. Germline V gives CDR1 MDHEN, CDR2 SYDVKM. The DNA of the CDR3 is TGTGCCAGCAGTTTGGAACCCTATGGCTACACCTTC. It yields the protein CASSLEPYGYTF.

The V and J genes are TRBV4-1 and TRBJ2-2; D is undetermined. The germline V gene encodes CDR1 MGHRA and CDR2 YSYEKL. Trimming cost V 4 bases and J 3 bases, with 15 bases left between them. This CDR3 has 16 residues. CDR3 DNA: TGCGCCAGCAGCCTTCCGGAAGGCGCGGACACCGGGGAGCTGTTTTTT. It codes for CASSLPEGADTGELFF.

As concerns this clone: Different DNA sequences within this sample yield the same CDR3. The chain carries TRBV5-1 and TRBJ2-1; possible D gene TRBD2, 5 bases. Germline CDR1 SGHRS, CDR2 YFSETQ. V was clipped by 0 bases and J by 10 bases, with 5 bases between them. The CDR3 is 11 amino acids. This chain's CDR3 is CASSLGREQFF. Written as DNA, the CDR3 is TGCGCCAGCAGCTTGGGGAGGGAGCAGTTCTTC. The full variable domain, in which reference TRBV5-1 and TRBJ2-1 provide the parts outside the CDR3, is KAGVTQTPRYLIKTRGQQVTLSCSPISGHRSVSWYQQTPGQGLQFLFEYFSETQRNKGNFPGRFSGRQFSNSRSEMNVSTLELGDSALYLCASSLGREQFFGPGTRLTVL.

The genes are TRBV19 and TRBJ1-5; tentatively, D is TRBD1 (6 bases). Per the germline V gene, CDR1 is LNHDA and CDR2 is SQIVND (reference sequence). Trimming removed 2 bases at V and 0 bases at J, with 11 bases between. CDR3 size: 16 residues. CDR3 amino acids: CASSIWGASSNQPQHF. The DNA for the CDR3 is TGTGCCAGTAGTATATGGGGGGCCAGTAGCAATCAGCCCCAGCATTTT.

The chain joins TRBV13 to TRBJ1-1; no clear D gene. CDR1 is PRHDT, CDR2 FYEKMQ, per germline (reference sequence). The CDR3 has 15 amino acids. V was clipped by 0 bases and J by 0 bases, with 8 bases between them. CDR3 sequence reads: CASSLGLGVNTEAFF. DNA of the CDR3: TGTGCCAGCAGCTTAGGACTCGGGGTGAACACTGAAGCTTTCTTT.

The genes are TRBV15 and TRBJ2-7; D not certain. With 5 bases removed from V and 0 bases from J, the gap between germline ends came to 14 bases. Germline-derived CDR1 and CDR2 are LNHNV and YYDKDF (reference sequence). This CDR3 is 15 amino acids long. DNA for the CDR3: TGTGCCACCAGCGGACGACGAACCACCTCCTACGAGCAGTACTTC. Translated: CATSGRRTTSYEQYF.

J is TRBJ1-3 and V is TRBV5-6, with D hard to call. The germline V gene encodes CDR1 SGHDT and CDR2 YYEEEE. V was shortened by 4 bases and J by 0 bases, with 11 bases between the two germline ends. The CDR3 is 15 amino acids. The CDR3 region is CASSHPLLSGNTIYF. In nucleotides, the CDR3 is TGTGCCAGCAGCCACCCCCTCCTCTCTGGAAACACCATATATTTT.

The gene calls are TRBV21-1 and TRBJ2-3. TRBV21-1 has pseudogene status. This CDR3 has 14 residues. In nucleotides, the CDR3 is TGTGCCAGCAGCAAATGGTACGACACAGATACGCAGTATTTT. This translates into CASSKWYDTDTQYF.

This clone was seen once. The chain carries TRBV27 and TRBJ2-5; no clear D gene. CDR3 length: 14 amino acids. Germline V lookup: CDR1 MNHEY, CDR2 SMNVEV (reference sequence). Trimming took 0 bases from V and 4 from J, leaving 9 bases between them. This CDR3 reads CASSLSGPGETQYF. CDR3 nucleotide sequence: TGTGCCAGCAGTTTATCTGGGCCTGGAGAGACCCAGTACTTC.

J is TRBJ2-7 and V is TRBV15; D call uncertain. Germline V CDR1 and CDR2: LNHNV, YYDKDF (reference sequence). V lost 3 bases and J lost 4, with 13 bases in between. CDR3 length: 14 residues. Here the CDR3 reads CATSSSAPDYEQYF. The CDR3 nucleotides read TGTGCCACCAGCAGCAGCGCGCCCGATTACGAGCAGTACTTC.

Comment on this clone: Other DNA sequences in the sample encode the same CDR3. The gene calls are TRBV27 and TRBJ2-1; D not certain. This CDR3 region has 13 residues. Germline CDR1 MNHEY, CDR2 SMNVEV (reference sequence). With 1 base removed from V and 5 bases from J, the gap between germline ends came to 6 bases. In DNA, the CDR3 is TGTGCCAGCAGTTTATTAGGGCACAATGAGCAGTTCTTC. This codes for CASSLLGHNEQFF.

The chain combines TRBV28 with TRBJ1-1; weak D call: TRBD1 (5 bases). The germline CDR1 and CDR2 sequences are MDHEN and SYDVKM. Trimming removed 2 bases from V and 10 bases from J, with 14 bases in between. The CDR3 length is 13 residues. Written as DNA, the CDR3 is TGTGCCAGCAGTTTAAGGTCGTGGCAGGGAGCTTTCTTT. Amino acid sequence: CASSLRSWQGAFF.

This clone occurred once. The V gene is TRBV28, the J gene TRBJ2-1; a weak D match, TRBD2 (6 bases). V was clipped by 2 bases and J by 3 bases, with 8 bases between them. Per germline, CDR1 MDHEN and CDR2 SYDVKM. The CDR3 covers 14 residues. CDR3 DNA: TGTGCCAGCAGTTTAGCGGGGCTCTACAATGAGCAGTTCTTC. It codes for CASSLAGLYNEQFF.

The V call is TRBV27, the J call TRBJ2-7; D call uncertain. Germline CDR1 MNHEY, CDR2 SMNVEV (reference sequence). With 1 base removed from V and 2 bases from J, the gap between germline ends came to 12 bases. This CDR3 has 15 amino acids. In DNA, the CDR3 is TGTGCCAGCAGTTTATTCGGCGGATCACCCTACGAGCAGTACTTC. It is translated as CASSLFGGSPYEQYF.

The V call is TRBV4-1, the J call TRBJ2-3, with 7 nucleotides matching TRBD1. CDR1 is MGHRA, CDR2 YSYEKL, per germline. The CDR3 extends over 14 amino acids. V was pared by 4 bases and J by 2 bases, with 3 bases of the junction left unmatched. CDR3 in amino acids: CASSPGQNTDTQYF. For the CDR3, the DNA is TGCGCCAGCAGCCCGGGACAGAACACAGATACGCAGTATTTT.

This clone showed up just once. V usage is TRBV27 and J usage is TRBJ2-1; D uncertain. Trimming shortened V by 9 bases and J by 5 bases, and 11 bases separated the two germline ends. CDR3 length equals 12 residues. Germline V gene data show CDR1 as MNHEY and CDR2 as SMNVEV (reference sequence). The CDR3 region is CASGIMHNEQFF. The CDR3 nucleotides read TGTGCCAGTGGGATCATGCACAATGAGCAGTTCTTC.

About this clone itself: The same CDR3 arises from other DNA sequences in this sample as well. The chain's CDR3 is CASSLGGTEQFF. The CDR3 coding sequence is TGTGCCAGCAGCTTGGGGGGGACTGAGCAGTTCTTC. The gene calls are TRBV5-6 and TRBJ2-1; the D gene could be TRBD1 or TRBD2 (5 bases each). Germline V CDR1 and CDR2: SGHDT, YYEEEE. The CDR3 length is 12 residues. The germline V and J ends were trimmed by 0 bases and 9 bases, with 7 bases remaining between them.

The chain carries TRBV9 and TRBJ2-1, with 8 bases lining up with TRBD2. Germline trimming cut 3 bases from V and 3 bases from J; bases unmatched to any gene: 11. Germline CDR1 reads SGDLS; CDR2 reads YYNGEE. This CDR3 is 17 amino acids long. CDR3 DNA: TGTGCCAGCAGCGAAGCCCCTATTAGCGGGAACTACAATGAGCAGTTCTTC. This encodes CASSEAPISGNYNEQFF.